These T cell receptor beta chains were read from a single sample in a study of early T cells in non-severe SARS-CoV-2 infection. Using its own MiXCR run on the 5' RACE reads, TCRdb lists one record per CDR3 protein. This sample has 42,000 or so distinct CDR3 sequences, with around 10% found just once. Material for sequencing was whole blood. Receptors originate from an adult who was a healthcare worker with PCR-confirmed SARS-CoV-2 infection or an uninfected control (not recorded which). CDR3s include the opening cysteine and the closing phenylalanine or tryptophan. The D gene is left open where the match is weak. Clone size is shown for a subset of rows, as once, few, many or a class of expanded clone.

abundance	v_gene	j_gene	d_gene	CDR3aa	CDR3nt
many	TRBV10-3	TRBJ1-2	-	CAISESAGEEYGYTF	TGTGCCATCAGTGAGTCTGCAGGGGAGGAGTATGGCTACACCTTC
few	TRBV2	TRBJ2-2	TRBD1	CASSPGTGARELFF	TGTGCCAGCAGCCCCGGGACAGGGGCCCGGGAGCTGTTTTTT
-	TRBV27	TRBJ2-3	TRBD1	CASSFSGTGYTDTQYF	TGTGCCAGCAGTTTCTCCGGGACAGGCTACACAGATACGCAGTATTTT
many	TRBV4-1	TRBJ1-2	TRBD1	CASSQYPGGELYAYTF	TGCGCCAGCAGCCAATATCCAGGGGGCGAACTTTATGCCTACACCTTC
-	TRBV28	TRBJ2-2	-	CASSPMDGAPNTGELFF	TGTGCCAGCAGCCCCATGGATGGGGCCCCGAACACCGGGGAGCTGTTTTTT
-	TRBV12-3/TRBV12-4	TRBJ1-1	TRBD1	CASTVDRGGEAFF	TGTGCCAGCACCGTAGACAGGGGCGGTGAAGCTTTCTTT
many	TRBV6-5	TRBJ1-1	-	CASSNGPNEAFF	TGTGCCAGCAGCAATGGACCGAATGAAGCTTTCTTT
many	TRBV3-1	TRBJ2-7	-	CASSPGFGEQYF	TGTGCCAGCAGCCCGGGCTTCGGGGAGCAGTACTTC
-	TRBV29-1	TRBJ1-1	-	CSVDRSEAFF	TGCAGCGTTGACCGGTCTGAAGCTTTCTTT
many	TRBV7-2	TRBJ2-2	-	CASSFIVPGAVNTGELFF	TGTGCCAGCAGCTTTATTGTGCCAGGGGCAGTGAACACCGGGGAGCTGTTTTTT
-	TRBV11-2	TRBJ2-3	TRBD1	CASSATGTGLDTQYF	TGTGCCAGCAGCGCTACCGGGACAGGGCTGGATACGCAGTATTTT
many	TRBV29-1	TRBJ2-2	-	CSVVGGKDTGELFF	TGCAGCGTTGTCGGCGGGAAGGACACCGGGGAGCTGTTTTTT
many	TRBV7-9	TRBJ1-5	TRBD1	CASSLGDRGRQPQHF	TGTGCCAGCAGCTTAGGGGACAGGGGGCGACAGCCCCAGCATTTT
few	TRBV29-1	TRBJ2-7	-	CSVSGASYEQYF	TGCAGCGTAAGCGGAGCATCCTACGAGCAGTACTTC
many	TRBV20-1	TRBJ2-7	-	CSARATSSYEQYF	TGCAGTGCTAGAGCCACTAGCAGTTACGAGCAGTACTTC
many	TRBV7-2	TRBJ2-1	-	CASSLATINEQFF	TGTGCCAGCAGCTTAGCAACTATCAATGAGCAGTTCTTC
few	TRBV29-1	TRBJ1-2	-	CSVTPDRTDRGYTF	TGCAGCGTTACCCCTGACAGAACCGATAGAGGCTACACCTTC